This passage covers 13 T cell receptor beta chains from one sample sequenced in a study of control samples from healthy donors and cancer patients. Some clones are missing from TCRdb's copy, which holds only in-frame ones; the method was immunoSEQ multiplex PCR. The sample records more than 75,000 clones, roughly 84% being singletons. Source material: PBMCs. These receptor sequences come from a man aged 65 to 85 with lung cancer.

This clone was observed a few times. This chain connects TRBV19 to TRBJ2-5, with D perhaps TRBD2 (5 bases). This CDR3 is built from 11 residues. Looked up from germline, CDR1 is LNHDA and CDR2 is SQIVND (reference sequence). V shed 7 bases and J shed 5 bases, with 8 bases lying between them. In DNA form, the CDR3 reads TGTGCCAGTACCACGGGGGAGACCCAGTACTTC. This encodes CASTTGETQYF.

CDR3 amino acids: CASRVTGPGTEAFF. CDR3 coding DNA: TGTGCCAGCAGAGTAACAGGGCCGGGCACTGAAGCTTTCTTT. The chain couples TRBV27 to TRBJ1-1, with D tentatively TRBD1 (6 bases). Per germline, CDR1 MNHEY and CDR2 SMNVEV (reference sequence). This CDR3 comprises 14 residues. Trimming took off 6 bases at V and 4 bases at J, with 15 bases between the two ends.

The CDR3 loop is CASSLLGDRAHNYGYTF. CDR3 nucleotide sequence: TGTGCCAGCAGCCTTTTGGGGGACAGGGCCCATAACTATGGCTACACCTTC. The chain couples TRBV3-1 (or the pseudogene TRBV3-2) to TRBJ1-2, with TRBD1 matching over 9 bases. Germline assignment: CDR1 LGHDT and CDR2 YNNKEL (reference sequence). J was trimmed by 1 base and V by 4 bases; bases with no gene match: 10. This CDR3 contains 17 residues.

This clone was observed a handful of times. V gene TRBV5-1 combines with J gene TRBJ1-1; no definite D call. This CDR3 has 12 residues. V was pared by 0 bases and J by 4 bases, with 4 bases between. Germline CDR1 and CDR2: SGHRS and YFSETQ. The CDR3 loop is CASSLVGTEAFF. In DNA, the CDR3 is TGCGCCAGCAGCTTGGTTGGCACTGAAGCTTTCTTT.

This chain connects TRBV15 to TRBJ1-4; maybe TRBD1 (5 bases). Germline lookup yields CDR1 LNHNV and CDR2 YYDKDF (reference sequence). Between the trimmed V and J ends, which lost 4 bases and 10 bases, there was a span of 19 bases. CDR3 length: 15 amino acids. The CDR3 region has the DNA TGTGCCACCAGCAACCGGGGCGCCTTTTCTGGAAAACTGTTTTTT. Amino acids: CATSNRGAFSGKLFF.

The chain carries TRBV6-5 and TRBJ1-1; D ambiguous. CDR3 length: 12 residues. V was shortened by 7 bases and J by 10 bases, with 16 bases between the two germline ends. CDR1 MNHEY and CDR2 SVGAGI come from the germline V gene. CDR3 sequence: CASTNGGSGAFF. For the CDR3, the DNA is TGTGCCAGCACCAACGGAGGGTCAGGAGCTTTCTTT.

J is TRBJ1-3 and V is TRBV7-9; D uncertain. The CDR3 runs 13 residues. The V and J ends lost 3 bases and 0 bases respectively, with 3 bases between them. Germline V gives CDR1 SEHNR, CDR2 FQNEAQ (reference sequence). CDR3 bases: TGTGCCAGCAGCTTGGGCTCTGGAAACACCATATATTTT. Amino acids: CASSLGSGNTIYF.

This clone appeared a few times. This sequence joins TRBV7-9 and TRBJ2-7, with D perhaps given as TRBD1 or TRBD2 (5 bases each). Germline V lookup: CDR1 SEHNR, CDR2 FQNEAQ (reference sequence). The CDR3 sequence is 15 residues long. The germline V and J ends were trimmed by 4 bases and 6 bases, with 19 bases remaining between them. CDR3: CASSSTDGADGEQYF. CDR3 coding DNA: TGTGCCAGCAGCTCCACGGACGGGGCAGACGGCGAGCAGTACTTC.

This clone was observed a handful of times. J is TRBJ2-2 and V is TRBV6-5; tentative D call: TRBD2 (5 bases). The CDR3 has 14 amino acids. Germline CDR1 and CDR2: MNHEY and SVGAGI. V was pared by 8 bases and J by 1 base, with 11 bases between. The CDR3 sequence: CASRNRGNTGELFF. CDR3 DNA: TGTGCCAGCCGCAATCGGGGGAACACCGGGGAGCTGTTTTTT.

This clone turned up a few times. The chain joins TRBV5-6 to TRBJ2-4; TRBD2 agrees at 7 bases. This CDR3 region has 15 residues. The germline CDR1 and CDR2 sequences are SGHDT and YYEEEE. V lost 4 bases to trimming and J lost 1 base; unmatched junction nucleotides: 5. CDR3 protein: CASSGGGEAKNIQYF. The CDR3 nucleotides are TGTGCCAGCAGCGGGGGAGGGGAGGCCAAAAACATTCAGTACTTC.

The chain has TRBV19 and TRBJ2-1, with D possibly TRBD1 on 6 matching bases. V shed 2 bases and J shed 4 bases, with 15 bases lying between them. Germline CDR1 reads LNHDA; CDR2 reads SQIVND (reference sequence). The CDR3 covers 16 residues. CDR3 sequence reads: CASSIIAGANYNEQFF. CDR3 nucleotides: TGTGCCAGTAGTATAATTGCAGGGGCTAATTACAATGAGCAGTTCTTC.

This clone came up a few times. This rearrangement joins TRBV5-4 to TRBJ2-2; either TRBD1 or TRBD2 may supply D (5 bases each). This CDR3 is 16 amino acids long. Germline CDR1 is SGHNT and CDR2 is YYREEE (reference sequence). Trimming removed 4 bases at V and 4 bases at J, with 17 bases between. CDR3 nucleotides: TGTGCCAGCAGCCCGGTAGTTGGGGGTCGCACCGGGGAGCTGTTTTTT. Amino acid sequence: CASSPVVGGRTGELFF. Full variable domain (missing parts from reference TRBV5-4 and TRBJ2-2): ETGVTQSPTHLIKTRGQQVTLRCSSQSGHNTVSWYQQALGQGPQFIFQYYREEENGRGNFPPRFSGLQFPNYSSELNVNALELDDSALYLCASSPVVGGRTGELFFGEGSRLTVL.

The chain uses TRBV9 and TRBJ1-6; D might be TRBD1 (5 bases). The CDR3 sequence is 14 residues long. V was trimmed by 4 bases and J by 9 bases, leaving 14 bases between them. Germline V gene sequence: CDR1 SGDLS, CDR2 YYNGEE. CDR3 sequence (DNA): TGTGCCAGCAGCCCCTATGTCGGGGGTTCACCCCTCCACTTT. The encoded protein is CASSPYVGGSPLHF.